One sample yielded the 22 T cell receptor beta chains listed below, sequenced in a study of blood T cell repertoires in COVID-19. The method was immunoSEQ multiplex PCR; TCRdb's version includes in-frame clones alone and lacks a portion of them. The data hold 35,000 to 50,000 clones, with about 88% observed a single time. Specimen: peripheral blood. Receptor source: a human donor in a cohort sampled during active COVID-19.

In its sample, this clone was seen once. The V gene is TRBV19, the J gene TRBJ2-5; 15 nucleotides agree with TRBD2. Germline lookup yields CDR1 LNHDA and CDR2 SQIVND (reference sequence). CDR3 size: 16 residues. Trimming cost V 3 bases and J 7 bases; bases outside gene matches: 6. The DNA of the CDR3 is TGTGCCAGTAGTATCTCCGGGACTAGCGGGGGGACGACCCAGTACTTC. Translated, it gives CASSISGTSGGTTQYF.

This clone was counted only a few times. J is TRBJ1-1 and V is TRBV6-5; D call uncertain. The CDR3 totals 16 residues. V was pared by 2 bases and J by 0 bases, with 13 bases between. The germline gives CDR1 MNHEY, CDR2 SVGAGI. CDR3 DNA sequence: TGTGCCAGCAGTTACGATCCCCGCCAGATGAACACTGAAGCTTTCTTT. This encodes CASSYDPRQMNTEAFF.

The chain links TRBV27 to TRBJ2-1; 9 bases agree with TRBD2. After removal of 2 bases from V and 7 bases from J, the junction contained 9 bases not matched to a gene. The V gene's germline CDR1 is MNHEY and CDR2 SMNVEV (reference sequence). This CDR3 spans 16 amino acids. CDR3 loop: CASSLLAAGGGNEQFF. CDR3 DNA sequence: TGTGCCAGCAGTTTACTGGCAGCGGGGGGAGGGAATGAGCAGTTCTTC.

This chain joins TRBV5-6 and TRBJ2-4; D unresolved. Trimming took 0 bases from V and 1 from J, leaving 5 bases between them. Germline CDR1 reads SGHDT; CDR2 reads YYEEEE. The CDR3 totals 14 residues. CDR3: CASSLAVAKNIQYF. CDR3 in DNA: TGTGCCAGCAGCTTGGCAGTGGCCAAAAACATTCAGTACTTC.

This clone appeared a single time. This chain links TRBV7-6 with TRBJ2-7; no clear D gene. The CDR3 runs 15 residues. Germline V gene sequence: CDR1 SGHVS, CDR2 FNYEAQ. The V end lost 1 base, the J end lost 2 bases, and 12 bases lay between the germline ends. CDR3 amino acids: CASSLDDSPPYEQYF. The CDR3 DNA sequence: TGTGCCAGCAGCTTAGATGATAGCCCGCCCTACGAGCAGTACTTC.

The V gene is TRBV4-2, the J gene TRBJ2-1; a possible D gene is TRBD2 (5 bases). Between the trimmed V and J ends, which lost 0 bases and 4 bases, there was a span of 13 bases. This CDR3 region has 16 residues. Per germline, CDR1 LGHNA and CDR2 YNFKEQ. The CDR3 reads CASSQDRAVGYNEQFF. CDR3 DNA: TGTGCCAGCAGCCAAGATCGAGCGGTGGGTTACAATGAGCAGTTCTTC.

V is TRBV7-2 and J is TRBJ2-3; 9 bases fit TRBD2. The V and J ends lost 3 bases and 4 bases, in that order; junction bases with no gene match: 8. The germline V gene encodes CDR1 SGHTA and CDR2 FQGNSA. The CDR3 totals 16 residues. The CDR3, as DNA: TGTGCCAGCAGCTTCGCAGGCGGGGGGGCCTCAGATACGCAGTATTTT. This gives the protein CASSFAGGGASDTQYF.

The rearrangement uses TRBV5-6 and TRBJ1-4; 8 bases line up with TRBD1. Germline CDR1 is SGHDT and CDR2 is YYEEEE. The ends lost 4 bases at V and 6 bases at J; junction bases unmatched: 5. The CDR3 covers 14 residues. DNA of the CDR3: TGTGCCAGCAGCCCGACAGGGGTTGATGAAAAACTGTTTTTT. Translated: CASSPTGVDEKLFF. The full variable domain, rest sourced from reference TRBV5-6 and TRBJ1-4, is DAGVTQSPTHLIKTRGQQVTLRCSPKSGHDTVSWYQQALGQGPQFIFQYYEEEERQRGNFPDRFSGHQFPNYSSELNVNALLLGDSALYLCASSPTGVDEKLFFGSGTQLSVL.

This chain connects TRBV3-1 (or the pseudogene TRBV3-2) to TRBJ1-2; weak D call: TRBD1 (6 bases). Per germline, CDR1 LGHDT and CDR2 YNNKEL (reference sequence). The CDR3 covers 15 residues. V was shortened by 4 bases and J by 3 bases, with 15 bases between the two germline ends. In DNA form, the CDR3 reads TGTGCCAGCAGCCCCACAGGGTTTCATTACTATGGCTACACCTTC. It yields the protein CASSPTGFHYYGYTF.

The chain has TRBV10-1 and TRBJ2-3; 8 bases are a match to TRBD1. Trimming removed 5 bases from V and 3 bases from J; junction bases left unmatched: 13. Germline assignment: CDR1 WNHNN and CDR2 SYGVQD (reference sequence). The CDR3 is made up of 17 amino acids. In DNA form, the CDR3 reads TGCGCCAGCAGTCGGGGCGGACAGGGACCCCAGACAGATACGCAGTATTTT. This gives the protein CASSRGGQGPQTDTQYF.

V gene TRBV6-5 combines with J gene TRBJ1-5, with D maybe TRBD1 (6 bases). The germline V and J ends were trimmed by 6 bases and 11 bases, with 17 bases remaining between them. Germline loops: CDR1 MNHEY, CDR2 SVGAGI. This CDR3 contains 13 residues. The CDR3 reads CASRGGAPQAQHF. The CDR3 region has the DNA TGTGCCAGCAGGGGGGGGGCTCCCCAGGCCCAGCATTTT.

V and J are TRBV3-1 (or the pseudogene TRBV3-2) and TRBJ2-4, with a weak D call TRBD1 (6 bases). Germline loops: CDR1 LGHDT, CDR2 YNNKEL (reference sequence). The CDR3 consists of 16 residues. V shed 3 bases and J shed 9 bases, with 21 bases lying between them. Here the CDR3 reads CASSHRDTVGESIQYF. In DNA form, the CDR3 reads TGTGCCAGCAGCCACCGGGACACAGTTGGGGAAAGCATTCAGTACTTC.

J is TRBJ2-7 and V is TRBV30; a weak D match, TRBD2 (6 bases). Trimming left V 0 bases short and J 0 bases short, with 9 bases between. Germline values: CDR1 GTSNPN, CDR2 SVGIG (reference sequence). The CDR3 runs 14 residues. The DNA for the CDR3 is TGTGCCTGGAGTGTAGGAGGGCCCTCCTACGAGCAGTACTTC. Residues: CAWSVGGPSYEQYF.

The chain combines TRBV5-4 with TRBJ2-6; 12 bases map to TRBD2. Looked up from germline, CDR1 is SGHNT and CDR2 is YYREEE (reference sequence). This CDR3 has 17 amino acids. Trimming at V came to 4 bases and at J to 0 bases, leaving 2 bases not matched to a gene. CDR3 in amino acids: CASSLTSGGSGANVLTF. For the CDR3, the DNA is TGTGCCAGCAGCCTGACTAGCGGGGGCTCTGGGGCCAACGTCCTGACTTTC.

The V and J genes are TRBV14 and TRBJ1-1, with TRBD1 as a possible D gene (5 bases). The CDR3 runs to 16 residues. Germline CDR1 and CDR2: SGHDN and FVKESK. The germline V and J ends were trimmed by 2 bases and 4 bases, with 17 bases remaining between them. The CDR3 nucleotides read TGTGCCAGCAGCCAATCCGGGGGGTCGTCGGGCACTGAAGCTTTCTTT. It codes for CASSQSGGSSGTEAFF.

This chain connects TRBV24-1 to TRBJ1-6; no definite D call. Trimming stripped 5 bases from V and 10 bases from J, with 11 bases between. The CDR3 loop spans 13 amino acids. CDR1 and CDR2 (germline): KGHDR, SFDVKD. The CDR3 bases are TGTGCCACCAGTGCTGAGGTCGTCTCACCCCTCCACTTT. This codes for CATSAEVVSPLHF.

This rearrangement joins TRBV7-2 to TRBJ2-2, with D possibly being TRBD1 (5 bases). CDR1 and CDR2 (germline): SGHTA, FQGNSA. The ends were cut back, 2 bases at V and 3 bases at J, with 7 bases in the middle. The CDR3 has 14 amino acids. CDR3 DNA sequence: TGTGCCAGCAGCTTATCAGGGTACACCGGGGAGCTGTTTTTT. Residues: CASSLSGYTGELFF.

The chain couples TRBV6-2 or TRBV6-3 to TRBJ1-2; 8 positions match TRBD1. Germline V gene data show CDR1 as MNHEY and CDR2 as SVGEGT. Trimming removed 4 bases from V and 8 bases from J; junction bases left unmatched: 9. The CDR3 extends over 14 amino acids. The CDR3 loop is CASSLVRGQGGYTF. CDR3 bases: TGTGCCAGCAGTTTGGTCAGGGGGCAAGGAGGCTACACCTTC.

V and J are TRBV5-1 and TRBJ2-7, with 9 positions matching TRBD1. The CDR3 is 15 residues long. Germline loops: CDR1 SGHRS, CDR2 YFSETQ. V lost 4 bases, J lost 3 bases, and 8 bases stayed unmatched. The CDR3 loop reads CASSPGTGTFYEQYF. Here the CDR3 DNA reads TGCGCCAGCAGCCCCGGGACAGGGACATTCTACGAGCAGTACTTC.

V and J are TRBV5-1 and TRBJ2-1; 9 bases map to TRBD2. J gave up 10 bases and V 5 bases, and 13 bases lay outside the gene matches. The germline gives CDR1 SGHRS, CDR2 YFSETQ. CDR3 length: 15 amino acids. CDR3 in DNA: TGCGCCAGCAGTCGAGAACTAGCGGGTACCACAGAGCAGTTCTTC. Translated, it gives CASSRELAGTTEQFF.

The V and J genes are TRBV11-3 and TRBJ2-1, with TRBD2 matching 10 bases. After removal of 5 bases from V and 6 bases from J, the junction contained 10 bases not matched to a gene. The CDR3 consists of 16 residues. Germline V gives CDR1 SGHNT, CDR2 YENEEA. CDR3 sequence reads: CASSPRSGGASNEQFF. CDR3 coding DNA: TGTGCCAGCAGCCCCCGGAGCGGGGGGGCCTCCAATGAGCAGTTCTTC.

This clone has more than one count but fewer than ten. V gene TRBV3-1 (or the pseudogene TRBV3-2) combines with J gene TRBJ2-1; 8 positions match TRBD2. Germline V gene lookup returns CDR1 LGHDT and CDR2 YNNKEL (reference sequence). The ends lost 1 base at V and 10 bases at J; junction bases unmatched: 6. The CDR3 spans 14 residues. The DNA for the CDR3 is TGTGCCAGCAGCCAAGCGGGGGGGAACGGCGAGCAGTTCTTC. This translates into CASSQAGGNGEQFF.